A single sample gave rise to the 15 T cell receptor beta chains below, sequenced in a study of early T cells in non-severe SARS-CoV-2 infection. TCRdb independently ran MiXCR on the 5' RACE reads; one entry per CDR3 protein. The table includes fewer than 85,000 distinct CDR3 sequences, around 12% detected once. The sequencing input was whole blood. The receptors derive from an adult who was a healthcare worker with PCR-confirmed SARS-CoV-2 infection or an uninfected control (not recorded which).

For this clonotype: Just one base apart from a much larger clone, this may be a read error. V usage is TRBV7-2 and J usage is TRBJ1-6; D is possibly TRBD1 (6 bases). The CDR3 is 14 residues long. Germline V gene lookup returns CDR1 SGHTA and CDR2 FQGNSA. This CDR3 reads CPSSLLGGGSPLHF. DNA for the CDR3: TGTCCCAGCAGCTTACTTGGGGGCGGTTCACCCCTCCACTTT.

J is TRBJ1-5 and V is TRBV18; TRBD1 is a possible D gene (6 bases). Germline-derived CDR1 and CDR2 are KGHSH and LQKENI. This CDR3 comprises 15 residues. V was clipped by 6 bases and J by 0 bases, with 12 bases between them. CDR3 DNA: TGTGCCAGCTCGCTAGACAGGAATAGCAATCAGCCCCAGCATTTT. Protein: CASSLDRNSNQPQHF.

This clonotype was detected a few times. The chain recombines TRBV12-5 with TRBJ2-1; 10 bases map to TRBD2. CDR1 and CDR2 from the germline V gene are LGHNT and FRNRAP. The V gene end was trimmed by 6 bases and the J gene end by 4 bases; junction bases not matched to a gene: 12. CDR3 length equals 17 residues. CDR3 sequence reads: CASGQKTKREGYNEQFF. The CDR3, as DNA: TGTGCTAGTGGCCAGAAAACCAAGCGGGAGGGATACAATGAGCAGTTCTTC. Based on the CDR3 plus reference TRBV12-5 and TRBJ2-1, the full variable domain is DARVTQTPRHKVTEMGQEVTMRCQPILGHNTVFWYRQTMMQGLELLAYFRNRAPLDDSGMPKDRFSAEMPDATLATLKIQPSEPRDSAVYFCASGQKTKREGYNEQFFGPGTRLTVL.

The V and J genes are TRBV7-9 and TRBJ2-2, with unresolved D. This CDR3 region has 12 residues. The germline V gene encodes CDR1 SEHNR and CDR2 FQNEAQ (reference sequence). Trimming cost V 2 bases and J 6 bases, with 4 bases left between them. The CDR3 loop is CASSLRAGELFF. CDR3 in DNA: TGTGCCAGCAGCTTACGCGCCGGGGAGCTGTTTTTT.

This clonotype was picked up a small number of times. CDR3 protein: CASSLVAGSYNEQFF. CDR3 DNA sequence: TGTGCCAGCAGCTTAGTGGCAGGTTCCTACAATGAGCAGTTCTTC. The rearrangement joins TRBV11-2 to TRBJ2-1; D is unclear. From germline, CDR1 is SGHAT and CDR2 FQNNGV. CDR3 length equals 15 residues. The ends were cut back, 1 base at V and 1 base at J, with 8 bases in the middle.

In this sample, this clonotype turned up a few times. J is TRBJ2-1 and V is TRBV19, with 8 bases identical to TRBD2. The CDR3 is 17 amino acids. Germline CDR1 LNHDA, CDR2 SQIVND (reference sequence). V lost 6 bases to trimming and J lost 0 bases; unmatched junction nucleotides: 10. CDR3 residues: CASSQATSVSSYNEQFF. The CDR3 DNA is TGTGCCAGTAGCCAAGCGACTAGCGTTAGCTCCTACAATGAGCAGTTCTTC.

CDR3 coding DNA: TGCGCCAGCAGCCAAGTCCCCCCGAGACAAAACAGCGGAAAACTGTTTTTT. Translated, it gives CASSQVPPRQNSGKLFF. V gene TRBV4-1 combines with J gene TRBJ1-4; D is ambiguous. The CDR3 is made up of 17 amino acids. The germline V gene has CDR1 MGHRA and CDR2 YSYEKL. Deletions cut 1 base from V and 10 bases from J, with 22 bases between.

This clonotype has more than one count but fewer than ten. The chain has TRBV12-3 or TRBV12-4 and TRBJ2-5; no definite D call. Trimming stripped 0 bases from V and 2 bases from J, with 7 bases between. The CDR3 sequence is 14 residues long. Written as DNA, the CDR3 is TGTGCCAGCAGTTTAGCGGTTGGACAAGAGACCCAGTACTTC. Its protein product is CASSLAVGQETQYF.

This clonotype was detected ten times or more. This rearrangement joins TRBV5-7 to TRBJ2-2; TRBD1 agrees at 7 bases. TRBV5-7 is sorted into the ORF group, with uncertain function. This CDR3 contains 17 residues. Unmatched junction bases numbered 10, after V lost 2 bases and J lost 3 bases. CDR3 sequence reads: CASSFPRQGEDTGELFF. The DNA for the CDR3 is TGTGCCAGCAGCTTCCCTCGACAGGGAGAGGACACCGGGGAGCTGTTTTTT.

This clonotype has at least ten counts. The rearrangement links TRBV5-1 to TRBJ2-1, with 12 bases aligning to TRBD2. Germline CDR1 reads SGHRS; CDR2 reads YFSETQ. Trimming at V came to 4 bases and at J to 5 bases, leaving 1 base not matched to a gene. This CDR3 is built from 14 residues. CDR3 in amino acids: CASSGLAGNNEQFF. CDR3 nucleotide sequence: TGCGCCAGCAGCGGACTAGCGGGGAACAATGAGCAGTTCTTC. The whole variable domain, remainder taken from reference TRBV5-1 and TRBJ2-1, is KAGVTQTPRYLIKTRGQQVTLSCSPISGHRSVSWYQQTPGQGLQFLFEYFSETQRNKGNFPGRFSGRQFSNSRSEMNVSTLELGDSALYLCASSGLAGNNEQFFGPGTRLTVL.

This clonotype appeared many times. The chain combines TRBV6-5 with TRBJ2-5, with D maybe TRBD1 (6 bases). Germline V gene lookup returns CDR1 MNHEY and CDR2 SVGAGI. The CDR3 consists of 13 residues. V lost 5 bases and J lost 6, with 13 bases in between. This CDR3 is CASSRQDVKTQYF. CDR3 sequence (DNA): TGTGCCAGCAGTCGACAGGACGTGAAGACCCAGTACTTC.

Comment on this clonotype: A much larger clone differs by one base, so this may be a read error. The chain recombines TRBV6-5 with TRBJ2-7; TRBD2 is a possible D gene (5 bases). CDR1 MNHEY and CDR2 SVGAGI come from the germline V gene. This CDR3 contains 14 residues. CDR3 sequence: CTSGRPGPTGEQYF. The CDR3 DNA reads as TGTACCAGCGGCCGGCCCGGGCCCACGGGCGAGCAGTACTTC.

This clonotype was counted between two and nine times. CDR3 amino acids: CSAPAENTDTQYF. The DNA for the CDR3 is TGCAGTGCCCCAGCGGAAAACACAGATACGCAGTATTTT. The chain is built from TRBV20-1 and TRBJ2-3; D might be TRBD2 (5 bases). The CDR3 is 13 residues long. Germline V gene sequence: CDR1 DFQATT, CDR2 SNEGSKA (reference sequence). V lost 6 bases to trimming and J lost 2 bases, with 12 bases between them.

The chain couples TRBV5-1 to TRBJ2-1, with D uncertain. The CDR3 loop spans 17 amino acids. CDR1 and CDR2 from the germline V gene are SGHRS and YFSETQ. With 0 bases removed from V and 0 bases from J, the gap between germline ends came to 13 bases. The CDR3 loop is CASSLGRVLSSYNEQFF. The CDR3 DNA follows: TGCGCCAGCAGCTTGGGCCGGGTGCTGAGCTCCTACAATGAGCAGTTCTTC.

The sample holds a few counts of this clonotype. The chain couples TRBV5-6 to TRBJ2-5, with a tentative D call TRBD1 (6 bases). Trimming removed 1 base from V and 4 bases from J, with 11 bases in between. The germline gives CDR1 SGHDT, CDR2 YYEEEE. The CDR3 runs to 14 residues. The CDR3 spells CASSLWQGRETQYF. The CDR3 DNA sequence: TGTGCCAGCAGCTTGTGGCAGGGGAGAGAGACCCAGTACTTC.